These 27 T cell receptor beta chains came from one sample sequenced in a study of cytomegalovirus exposure and HLA in healthy donors. Amplification used 60 Vbeta primers and 13 Jbeta primers. Generated by immunoSEQ multiplex PCR, the TCRdb table keeps only in-frame clones and is missing some. This sample contains 20,000 to 25,000 clones. The sample taken for sequencing was PBMCs. Receptors were obtained from a man aged 55 to 70 in good health and CMV-seropositive.

The J gene is TRBJ2-1, the V gene TRBV5-1; the D is unclear. Looked up from germline, CDR1 is SGHRS and CDR2 is YFSETQ. The length of the CDR3 is 15 residues. V was pared by 4 bases and J by 0 bases, with 11 bases between. CDR3 sequence (DNA): TGCGCCAGCAGCGCCACTCATAGCTCCTACAATGAGCAGTTCTTC. The encoded protein is CASSATHSSYNEQFF.

A note on this clone: The junction departs from the called germline gene at one end, perhaps through a read error. V and J are TRBV18 and TRBJ2-1; possibly TRBD1 for D (5 bases). The length of the CDR3 is 16 residues. Germline CDR1 KGHSH, CDR2 LQKENI. CDR3 bases: TGTGCCAGCTCACCAACCCGACAGAACTCCGACAATGAGCAGTTCTTC. Protein sequence: CASSPTRQNSDNEQFF.

V is TRBV27 and J is TRBJ2-1; 8 bases agree with TRBD2. CDR1 is MNHEY and CDR2 is SMNVEV in the germline V gene (reference sequence). The length of the CDR3 is 16 residues. J was trimmed by 7 bases and V by 0 bases; bases with no gene match: 8. The CDR3 DNA sequence: TGTGCCAGCAGTTTATCGATCTTGGGACTAGAGAATGAGCAGTTCTTC. Protein sequence: CASSLSILGLENEQFF.

The V call is TRBV5-1, the J call TRBJ2-1; D perhaps matches TRBD2 (5 bases). In germline, CDR1 is SGHRS, CDR2 YFSETQ. Trimming shortened V by 1 base and J by 9 bases, and 8 bases separated the two germline ends. The length of the CDR3 is 12 residues. The CDR3 here is CASSLSAGEQFF. As DNA, the CDR3 is TGCGCCAGCAGCTTGAGTGCGGGTGAGCAGTTCTTC.

The chain recombines TRBV5-1 with TRBJ1-1; D not resolved. The length of the CDR3 is 12 residues. CDR1 and CDR2 from the germline V gene are SGHRS and YFSETQ. Trimming removed 0 bases from V and 11 bases from J, with 11 bases in between. Here the CDR3 DNA reads TGCGCCAGCAGCTTGGGGGCCGGGGAGGCTTTCTTT. This encodes CASSLGAGEAFF.

The rearrangement uses TRBV30 and TRBJ2-1, with D possibly being TRBD2 (6 bases). Trimming stripped 5 bases from V and 10 bases from J, with 18 bases between. Germline V gives CDR1 GTSNPN, CDR2 SVGIG (reference sequence). This CDR3 has 13 residues. The CDR3 region has the DNA TGTGCCTGGGGTAGCGGTCTAGGGATCGAGCAGTTCTTC. It is translated as CAWGSGLGIEQFF.

This chain uses TRBV5-1 with TRBJ1-2; possibly TRBD1 for D (5 bases). Germline lookup yields CDR1 SGHRS and CDR2 YFSETQ. The V end lost 0 bases, the J end lost 8 bases, and 11 bases lay between the germline ends. This CDR3 has 13 amino acids. CDR3 DNA sequence: TGCGCCAGCAGCTTGGTTGGGGCGGAGGGCTACACCTTC. This encodes CASSLVGAEGYTF.

The V gene is TRBV10-1, the J gene TRBJ2-1; 11 bases are a match to TRBD2. Germline-derived CDR1 and CDR2 are WNHNN and SYGVQD (reference sequence). With 0 bases clipped from V and 6 bases from J, the junction kept 7 bases outside the gene matches. CDR3 length: 17 residues. The CDR3 DNA follows: TGCGCCAGCAGTGAGTCGATCCTAGCGGGAGGTGGCAATGAGCAGTTCTTC. Its protein is CASSESILAGGGNEQFF.

J is TRBJ2-3 and V is TRBV18; possible D gene TRBD2, 6 bases. V lost 2 bases to trimming and J lost 0 bases, with 15 bases between them. CDR1 is KGHSH, CDR2 LQKENI, per germline. CDR3 length equals 17 residues. The CDR3 DNA sequence: TGTGCCAGCTCACCAATTGGGACTCGAACTAGCACAGATACGCAGTATTTT. As protein: CASSPIGTRTSTDTQYF.

J is TRBJ1-1 and V is TRBV5-3; a weak D match, TRBD1 (6 bases). TRBV5-3 is sorted into the ORF group, with uncertain function. The CDR3 runs 14 residues. Trimming removed 0 bases at V and 5 bases at J, with 11 bases between. The CDR3 sequence is CARSLGGGTTEAFF. The CDR3 DNA sequence: TGTGCCAGAAGCTTGGGAGGGGGAACAACTGAAGCTTTCTTT.

V gene TRBV10-3 combines with J gene TRBJ2-5, with 7 bases that match TRBD2. CDR1 ENHRY and CDR2 SYGVKD come from the germline V gene. This CDR3 has 18 residues. After removal of 2 bases from V and 4 bases from J, the junction contained 16 bases not matched to a gene. The CDR3, as DNA: TGTGCCATCAGTGAGCGGGGGGTTGCTGGCGCCTCGTTAGAGACCCAGTACTTC. This codes for CAISERGVAGASLETQYF.

This chain links TRBV5-1 with TRBJ2-2, with 7 positions matching TRBD1. The CDR3 is made up of 17 amino acids. The junction had 10 bases not matched to a gene; V was cut back by 4 bases and J by 1 base. CDR1 is SGHRS, CDR2 YFSETQ, per germline. The CDR3 sequence: CASSDPQGLGNTGELFF. CDR3 nucleotide sequence: TGCGCCAGCAGCGACCCACAGGGGTTAGGGAACACCGGGGAGCTGTTTTTT.

The chain carries TRBV5-6 and TRBJ1-1, with unresolved D. V was trimmed by 0 bases and J by 1 base, leaving 13 bases between them. The CDR3 extends over 16 amino acids. Germline-derived CDR1 and CDR2 are SGHDT and YYEEEE. The CDR3 spells CASSLEVGEKNTEAFF. CDR3 DNA: TGTGCCAGCAGCTTGGAGGTCGGGGAGAAGAACACTGAAGCTTTCTTT. The full variable domain, in which reference TRBV5-6 and TRBJ1-1 provide the parts outside the CDR3, is DAGVTQSPTHLIKTRGQQVTLRCSPKSGHDTVSWYQQALGQGPQFIFQYYEEEERQRGNFPDRFSGHQFPNYSSELNVNALLLGDSALYLCASSLEVGEKNTEAFFGQGTRLTVV.

The chain uses TRBV4-2 and TRBJ2-3; 9 nucleotides agree with TRBD1. V was pared by 0 bases and J by 2 bases, with 18 bases of the junction left unmatched. From germline, CDR1 is LGHNA and CDR2 YNFKEQ. The CDR3 is made up of 21 amino acids. The CDR3 is CASSQDRGGGSDRGFTDTQYF. DNA of the CDR3: TGTGCCAGCAGCCAAGATCGGGGCGGCGGGAGCGACAGGGGGTTCACAGATACGCAGTATTTT.

This chain joins TRBV7-8 and TRBJ1-5, with 7 bases fitting TRBD1. There are 13 residues in the CDR3. V lost 4 bases and J lost 7; bases outside the gene matches: 4. Germline V gene data show CDR1 as SGHVS and CDR2 as FQNEAQ. The CDR3 DNA reads TGTGCCAGCAGCTCTCGACAGGGACAGCCCCAGCATTTT. Translated, it gives CASSSRQGQPQHF.

The gene calls are TRBV5-5 and TRBJ1-1, with a weak D call TRBD1 (6 bases). The V and J ends lost 4 bases and 1 base respectively, with 11 bases between them. The CDR3 consists of 14 residues. Germline V CDR1 and CDR2: SGHKS, YYEKEE (reference sequence). The CDR3 here is CASSVGTQNTEAFF. DNA of the CDR3: TGTGCCAGCAGCGTCGGGACACAGAACACTGAAGCTTTCTTT.

The chain recombines TRBV4-1 with TRBJ2-3; no reliable D call. Deletions cut 0 bases from V and 7 bases from J, with 14 bases between. Germline V gene lookup returns CDR1 MGHRA and CDR2 YSYEKL. The CDR3 runs 15 residues. The CDR3 spells CASSQDPSLSNTQYF. The CDR3 nucleotides read TGCGCCAGCAGCCAAGATCCCTCCTTGAGTAATACGCAGTATTTT.

This chain connects TRBV6-5 to TRBJ1-5; TRBD1 matches at 8 bases. Germline V lookup: CDR1 MNHEY, CDR2 SVGAGI. The ends lost 6 bases at V and 3 bases at J; junction bases unmatched: 4. The CDR3 is made up of 14 amino acids. Here the CDR3 DNA reads TGTGCCAGCAGCCGGACAGGGTTCAATCAGCCCCAGCATTTT. Translated: CASSRTGFNQPQHF.

The chain carries TRBV18 and TRBJ1-1; a weak D match, TRBD1 (5 bases). The CDR3 sequence is 14 residues long. Trimming removed 2 bases from V and 7 bases from J, with 14 bases in between. Germline V gene lookup returns CDR1 KGHSH and CDR2 LQKENI. The CDR3 DNA is TGTGCCAGCTCACCATCCAGGGCTGGGATTGAAGCTTTCTTT. Translated, it gives CASSPSRAGIEAFF.

The gene calls are TRBV2 and TRBJ2-2, with D perhaps matching TRBD1 (6 bases). Germline V lookup: CDR1 SNHLY, CDR2 FYNNEI. Trimming took 7 bases from V and 0 from J, leaving 15 bases between them. The CDR3 is 16 residues long. CDR3 sequence reads: CASTTDRPTNTGELFF. The CDR3, as DNA: TGTGCCAGCACAACAGACAGGCCTACGAACACCGGGGAGCTGTTTTTT.

The chain combines TRBV14 with TRBJ2-7; D is unclear. In germline, CDR1 is SGHDN, CDR2 FVKESK. V was trimmed by 3 bases and J by 2 bases, leaving 5 bases between them. The CDR3 is 12 amino acids. The chain's CDR3 is CASSQLTYEQYF. CDR3 in DNA: TGTGCCAGCAGCCAGCTAACCTACGAGCAGTACTTC.

The genes are TRBV4-1 and TRBJ2-3; tentative D call: TRBD1 (6 bases). V dropped 0 bases and J dropped 4 bases, with 20 bases sitting between them. CDR3 length: 18 amino acids. Per the germline V gene, CDR1 is MGHRA and CDR2 is YSYEKL. The CDR3, as DNA: TGCGCCAGCAGCCAAGAAGTCATTGCCAGGGGTGTTGCAGATACGCAGTATTTT. Encoded protein: CASSQEVIARGVADTQYF.

The chain is built from TRBV5-1 and TRBJ1-4; 12 bases map to TRBD1. From germline, CDR1 is SGHRS and CDR2 YFSETQ. The CDR3 spans 17 residues. V dropped 3 bases and J dropped 8; count of bases not matched to a gene: 11. In DNA, the CDR3 is TGCGCCAGCAGCTGGCAGGGACAGGGGGCCGGTGGGGAAAAACTGTTTTTT. Residues: CASSWQGQGAGGEKLFF. The full variable domain, its missing parts supplied by reference TRBV5-1 and TRBJ1-4, is KAGVTQTPRYLIKTRGQQVTLSCSPISGHRSVSWYQQTPGQGLQFLFEYFSETQRNKGNFPGRFSGRQFSNSRSEMNVSTLELGDSALYLCASSWQGQGAGGEKLFFGSGTQLSVL.

V gene TRBV11-3 combines with J gene TRBJ1-1; perhaps TRBD1 as D (6 bases). Trimming cost V 5 bases and J 3 bases, with 13 bases left between them. From germline, CDR1 is SGHNT and CDR2 YENEEA. CDR3 length: 14 residues. The CDR3 region is CASSIGTSDTEAFF. The CDR3 DNA follows: TGTGCCAGCAGCATAGGGACATCCGACACTGAAGCTTTCTTT.

The V and J genes are TRBV7-8 and TRBJ2-1, with 9 bases aligning to TRBD2. From germline, CDR1 is SGHVS and CDR2 FQNEAQ. With 1 base clipped from V and 5 bases from J, the junction kept 3 bases outside the gene matches. This CDR3 is built from 15 residues. The CDR3 region is CASSLGLAGNNEQFF. CDR3 in DNA: TGTGCCAGCAGCTTAGGGCTAGCGGGAAACAATGAGCAGTTCTTC. The complete variable domain, with remaining parts taken from reference TRBV7-8 and TRBJ2-1, reads GAGVSQSPRYKVAKRGQDVALRCDPISGHVSLFWYQQALGQGPEFLTYFQNEAQLDKSGLPSDRFFAERPEGSVSTLKIQRTQQEDSAVYLCASSLGLAGNNEQFFGPGTRLTVL.

CDR3 in amino acids: CASSLGLVLNTEAFF. CDR3 nucleotides: TGCGCCAGCAGCTTGGGCCTAGTTTTGAACACTGAAGCTTTCTTT. The chain combines TRBV5-1 with TRBJ1-1; D gene unclear. Germline CDR1 reads SGHRS; CDR2 reads YFSETQ. V shed 0 bases and J shed 0 bases, with 9 bases lying between them. The CDR3 is 15 residues long.

The chain combines TRBV29-1 with TRBJ2-2; 10 bases are shared with TRBD2. Germline lookup yields CDR1 SQVTM and CDR2 ANQGSEA. The V gene end was trimmed by 4 bases and the J gene end by 7 bases; junction bases not matched to a gene: 9. The CDR3 is made up of 15 amino acids. In DNA form, the CDR3 reads TGCAGCGTTGTGGGTCCAGCGGGAGGGGTCGGGGAGCTGTTTTTT. This sequence encodes CSVVGPAGGVGELFF.